A selection of T cell receptor beta chains follows, all from one sample in a study of blood T cell repertoires in COVID-19. Assay: immunoSEQ multiplex PCR; the TCRdb copy retains only in-frame clones and omits some. The table lists 500,000 to 600,000 clones, about 89% of them singletons. The sequenced material came from peripheral blood. The receptors come from a woman in her forties or fifties with COVID-19, enrolled during active disease. Each CDR3 is given with its conserved first and last residue. D genes are given only for firm matches. Some rows mark clone size as missing; the rest say once, few, many or name a class of expanded clone.

CASSLTVGSYGYTF | TGCGCCAGCAGCTTGACAGTGGGCTCATATGGCTACACCTTC | TRBJ1-2 | NA | TRBV5-1 | NA
CASSEAPPGNTEAFF | TGTGCCAGCAGTGAAGCCCCCCCAGGGAACACTGAAGCTTTCTTT | TRBJ1-1 | NA | TRBV25-1 | NA
CASRNTRSRYGYTF | TGTGCCAGCAGGAACACTAGGAGTCGCTATGGCTACACCTTC | TRBJ1-2 | NA | TRBV2 | NA
CASSSQGGADTQYF | TGTGCCAGCAGCTCCCAGGGTGGGGCCGACACGCAGTATTTT | TRBJ2-3 | NA | TRBV7-2 | NA
CASSQDITGSYEQYF | TGTGCCAGCAGCCAAGATATCACCGGGTCCTACGAGCAGTACTTC | TRBJ2-7 | NA | TRBV14 | NA
CAISEGQRGYGYTF | TGTGCCATCAGTGAGGGACAGAGAGGCTATGGCTACACCTTC | TRBJ1-2 | NA | TRBV10-3 | NA
CASSQDGGFWSPLHF | TGCGCCAGCAGCCAAGATGGGGGCTTCTGGTCACCCCTCCACTTT | TRBJ1-6 | NA | TRBV4-1 | NA
CASSLDRVLNYGYTF | TGTGCCAGCAGCTTAGACAGGGTACTTAACTATGGCTACACCTTC | TRBJ1-2 | NA | TRBV7-8 | NA
CASKEGTSTDTQYF | TGCGCCAGCAAGGAAGGGACTAGCACAGATACGCAGTATTTT | TRBJ2-3 | NA | TRBV4-1 | NA
CSVEETGGYEQYF | TGCAGCGTTGAAGAGACAGGGGGGTACGAGCAGTACTTC | TRBJ2-7 | NA | TRBV29-1 | TRBD1
CASSQSGGGEQYF | TGTGCCAGCAGCCAAAGCGGGGGCGGCGAGCAGTACTTC | TRBJ2-7 | NA | TRBV3-1/TRBV3-2 | TRBD2
CASSLAGVGVTEAFF | TGTGCCAGCAGCTTGGCAGGGGTCGGAGTGACTGAAGCTTTCTTT | TRBJ1-1 | NA | TRBV11-3 | NA
CASSPRGSRSGANVLTF | TGTGCCAGCTCACCTCGAGGGTCACGCTCTGGGGCCAACGTCCTGACTTTC | TRBJ2-6 | NA | TRBV18 | NA
CASSTDSNNEKLFF | TGTGCCAGCAGTACCGACAGCAATAATGAAAAACTGTTTTTT | TRBJ1-4 | once | TRBV6-5 | NA
CATLLAAGANVLTF | TGTGCCACCTTATTAGCGGCCGGGGCCAACGTCCTGACTTTC | TRBJ2-6 | NA | TRBV6-5 | NA
CASSAQGPHTEAFF | TGTGCCAGCAGTGCACAGGGGCCCCACACTGAAGCTTTCTTT | TRBJ1-1 | NA | TRBV7-3 | TRBD1
CASSYSGGDSNQPQHF | TGTGCCAGCAGCTATTCCGGGGGGGATAGCAATCAGCCCCAGCATTTT | TRBJ1-5 | few | TRBV11-2 | NA
CASSVGGDTGELFF | TGTGCCAGCAGCGTAGGGGGCGACACCGGGGAGCTGTTTTTT | TRBJ2-2 | once | TRBV9 | NA
CASSTTGGRETQYF | TGTGCCAGCAGCACCACCGGGGGGAGAGAGACCCAGTACTTC | TRBJ2-5 | NA | TRBV7-9 | TRBD2
CASSQDTGGEKLFF | TGTGCCAGCAGCCAAGATACAGGGGGGGAAAAACTGTTTTTT | TRBJ1-4 | NA | TRBV3-1/TRBV3-2 | TRBD1
CASSVGSGSNQPQHF | TGTGCCAGCAGCGTAGGCTCGGGTAGCAATCAGCCCCAGCATTTT | TRBJ1-5 | once | TRBV9 | NA
CAPRDRTVLEAFF | TGTGCCCCCAGGGACAGAACTGTACTTGAAGCTTTCTTT | TRBJ1-1 | NA | TRBV24-1 | TRBD1
CATSRDGGPVGELFF | TGTGCCACCAGCAGAGATGGAGGGCCTGTCGGGGAGCTGTTTTTT | TRBJ2-2 | NA | TRBV15 | NA
CASSESGTGYNEQFF | TGCGCCAGCAGTGAGTCTGGGACAGGCTACAATGAGCAGTTCTTC | TRBJ2-1 | NA | TRBV10-1 | TRBD1
CASSLGNNEQFF | TGTGCCAGCAGCTTGGGTAACAATGAGCAGTTCTTC | TRBJ2-1 | NA | TRBV5-6 | NA
CASSAGTSGGSDTQYF | TGTGCCAGCAGCGCCGGGACTAGCGGGGGGTCAGATACGCAGTATTTT | TRBJ2-3 | NA | TRBV6-4 | TRBD2
CASSSPGDGYTF | TGTGCCAGCAGTAGTCCGGGGGACGGCTACACCTTC | TRBJ1-2 | NA | TRBV6-5 | NA
CASTRTDLNGYTF | TGTGCCAGCACCCGGACAGACCTTAATGGCTACACCTTC | TRBJ1-2 | few | TRBV7-9 | NA
CASSGSPGHTADTEAFF | TGTGCCAGCAGCGGATCTCCGGGACACACGGCGGACACTGAAGCTTTCTTT | TRBJ1-1 | NA | TRBV9 | NA
CASSLVSRKDRKISPLHF | TGTGCCAGCAGCTTAGTTAGTAGGAAGGACAGGAAGATCTCACCCCTCCACTTT | TRBJ1-6 | NA | TRBV7-8 | TRBD1
CASSLVGGRAMAEAFF | TGTGCCAGCAGCTTAGTGGGCGGCAGGGCGATGGCTGAAGCTTTCTTT | TRBJ1-1 | NA | TRBV7-2 | NA
CASSETDSLGGELFF | TGTGCCAGCAGTGAAACGGACTCCCTAGGTGGGGAGCTGTTTTTT | TRBJ2-2 | NA | TRBV6-1 | NA
CASLQGTNTEAFF | TGTGCCAGCCTACAGGGCACGAACACTGAAGCTTTCTTT | TRBJ1-1 | NA | TRBV18 | NA
CASSPNRGQGAMNTEAFF | TGTGCCAGCTCCCCGAATCGGGGACAGGGGGCCATGAACACTGAAGCTTTCTTT | TRBJ1-1 | NA | TRBV18 | TRBD1
CASSLGGGGRTTEAFF | TGTGCCAGCAGCTTGGGGGGCGGGGGGCGGACCACTGAAGCTTTCTTT | TRBJ1-1 | once | TRBV5-4 | NA
CASSYSNRGLGYEQYF | TGTGCCAGCAGTTACTCGAATCGAGGGCTAGGCTACGAGCAGTACTTC | TRBJ2-7 | NA | TRBV6-5 | NA
CASSLEEYSPLHF | TGTGCCAGCTCACTCGAGGAGTATTCACCCCTCCACTTT | TRBJ1-6 | NA | TRBV18 | NA
CASSFQSGGDTEAFF | TGTGCCAGCAGCTTTCAAAGCGGGGGGGACACTGAAGCTTTCTTT | TRBJ1-1 | NA | TRBV7-9 | NA
CASSVGRGGGKLFF | TGTGCCAGCAGCGTAGGACGAGGGGGCGGAAAACTGTTTTTT | TRBJ1-4 | NA | TRBV9 | TRBD1
CASSADRDYNSPLHF | TGTGCCAGTAGTGCCGACCGGGATTATAATTCACCCCTCCACTTT | TRBJ1-6 | NA | TRBV19 | NA
CASRVQTGGVSGANVLTF | TGTGCCAGCAGGGTTCAGACAGGGGGCGTCTCTGGGGCCAACGTCCTGACTTTC | TRBJ2-6 | NA | TRBV2 | TRBD1
CAWSVLTGGGTEAFF | TGTGCCTGGAGTGTACTTACAGGGGGAGGGACTGAAGCTTTCTTT | TRBJ1-1 | once | TRBV30 | TRBD1
CASSQGAGQGWETQYF | TGTGCCAGCAGCCAAGGGGCAGGACAGGGGTGGGAGACCCAGTACTTC | TRBJ2-5 | NA | TRBV3-1/TRBV3-2 | TRBD1
CAWRVTGEGTEAFF | TGTGCCTGGAGGGTTACAGGGGAAGGCACTGAAGCTTTCTTT | TRBJ1-1 | NA | TRBV30 | TRBD1
CASSQAGAPLPSGQPQHF | TGCGCCAGCAGCCAAGCAGGGGCCCCCTTACCTTCGGGACAGCCCCAGCATTTT | TRBJ1-5 | once | TRBV4-1 | NA
CASSPVRGTGELFF | TGTGCCAGCAGTCCAGTACGCGGAACTGGGGAGCTGTTTTTT | TRBJ2-2 | once | TRBV11-1 | NA